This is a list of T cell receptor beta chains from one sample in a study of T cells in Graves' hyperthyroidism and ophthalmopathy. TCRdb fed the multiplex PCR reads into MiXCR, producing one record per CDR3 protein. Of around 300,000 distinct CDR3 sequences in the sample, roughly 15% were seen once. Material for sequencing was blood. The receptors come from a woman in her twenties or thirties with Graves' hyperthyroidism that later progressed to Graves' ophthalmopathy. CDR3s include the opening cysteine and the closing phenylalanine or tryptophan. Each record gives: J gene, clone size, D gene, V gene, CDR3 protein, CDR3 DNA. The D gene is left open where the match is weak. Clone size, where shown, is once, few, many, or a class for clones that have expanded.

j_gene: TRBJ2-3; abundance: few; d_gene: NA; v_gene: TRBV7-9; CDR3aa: CASSLWQTSTDTQYF; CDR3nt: TGTGCCAGCAGCTTATGGCAAACTAGCACAGATACGCAGTATTTT
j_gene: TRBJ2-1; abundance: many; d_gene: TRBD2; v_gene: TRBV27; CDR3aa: CASTLAGGPGSYNEQFF; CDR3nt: TGTGCCAGCACCCTAGCGGGAGGGCCGGGGTCCTACAATGAGCAGTTCTTC
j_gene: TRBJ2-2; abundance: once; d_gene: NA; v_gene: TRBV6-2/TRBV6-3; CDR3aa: CASSYSRRAGGELFF; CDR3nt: TGTGCCAGCAGTTACTCTCGCAGGGCGGGCGGGGAGCTGTTTTTT
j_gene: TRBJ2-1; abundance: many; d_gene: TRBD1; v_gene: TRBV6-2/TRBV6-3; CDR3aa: CASVRDRGPTVFKNEQFF; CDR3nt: TGTGCCAGTGTCCGGGACAGGGGACCAACAGTCTTTAAGAATGAGCAGTTCTTC
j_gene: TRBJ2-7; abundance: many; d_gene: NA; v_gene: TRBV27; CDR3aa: CASSFLALADEQYF; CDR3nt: TGTGCCAGCAGTTTTCTAGCGCTAGCTGACGAGCAGTACTTC
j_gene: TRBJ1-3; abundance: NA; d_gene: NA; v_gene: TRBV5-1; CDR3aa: CASSPTAGGNTIYF; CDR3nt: TGCGCCAGCAGCCCCACAGCCGGAGGAAACACCATATATTTT
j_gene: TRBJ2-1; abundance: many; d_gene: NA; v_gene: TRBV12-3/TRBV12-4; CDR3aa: CASRDGLGGHYNEQFF; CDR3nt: TGTGCCAGCAGAGATGGACTAGGGGGGCATTACAATGAGCAGTTCTTC
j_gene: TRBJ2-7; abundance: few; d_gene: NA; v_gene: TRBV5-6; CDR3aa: CASSPQGTLYEQYF; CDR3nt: TGTGCCAGCAGCCCCCAGGGTACCCTCTACGAGCAGTACTTC
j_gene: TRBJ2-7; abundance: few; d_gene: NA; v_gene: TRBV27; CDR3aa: CAGSLLGTGTYEQYF; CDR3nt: TGTGCCGGCTCTCTACTTGGGACGGGGACCTACGAGCAGTACTTC
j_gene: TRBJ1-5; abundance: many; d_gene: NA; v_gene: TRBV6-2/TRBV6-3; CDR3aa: CASRYSTADSSNQPQHF; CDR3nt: TGTGCCAGCAGGTACAGTACAGCGGACAGTAGCAATCAGCCCCAGCATTTT
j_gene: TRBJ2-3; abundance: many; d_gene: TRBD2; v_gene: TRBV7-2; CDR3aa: CASRPRAGGGADTQYF; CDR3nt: TGTGCCAGCAGGCCGAGAGCGGGAGGAGGAGCAGATACGCAGTATTTT
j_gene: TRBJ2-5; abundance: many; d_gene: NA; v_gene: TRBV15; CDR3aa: CATSRGSRETQYF; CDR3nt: TGTGCCACCAGCAGAGGATCGAGAGAGACCCAGTACTTC
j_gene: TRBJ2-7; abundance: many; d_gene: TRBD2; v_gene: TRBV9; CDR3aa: CASSVGLGLGEQYF; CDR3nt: TGTGCCAGCAGCGTGGGACTAGGGCTCGGCGAGCAGTACTTC
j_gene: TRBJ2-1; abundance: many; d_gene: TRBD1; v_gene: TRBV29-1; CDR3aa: CSVARTGAINEQFF; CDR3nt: TGCAGCGTTGCCCGGACAGGGGCCATCAATGAGCAGTTCTTC
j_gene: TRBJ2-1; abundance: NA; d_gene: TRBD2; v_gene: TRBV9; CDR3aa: CASSVVSGSASEQFF; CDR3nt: TGTGCCAGCAGCGTAGTGAGCGGGAGCGCGAGCGAGCAGTTCTTC
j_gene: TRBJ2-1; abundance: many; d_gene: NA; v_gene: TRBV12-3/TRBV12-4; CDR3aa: CASSPDARKQFF; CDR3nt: TGTGCCAGCAGCCCCGATGCCCGTAAGCAGTTCTTC
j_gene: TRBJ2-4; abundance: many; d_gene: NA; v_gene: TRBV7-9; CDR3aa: CASSLELGDIQYF; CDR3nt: TGTGCCAGCAGTTTAGAGTTAGGAGACATTCAGTACTTC
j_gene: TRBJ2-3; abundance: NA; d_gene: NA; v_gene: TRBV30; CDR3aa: CAQGGSSSTDTQYF; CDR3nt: TGTGCCCAGGGGGGGAGTTCTAGCACAGATACGCAGTATTTT
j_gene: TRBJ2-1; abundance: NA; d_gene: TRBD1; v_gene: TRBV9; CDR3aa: CASSAPGQGLYNEQFF; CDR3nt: TGTGCCAGCAGCGCTCCGGGACAGGGGCTCTACAATGAGCAGTTCTTC
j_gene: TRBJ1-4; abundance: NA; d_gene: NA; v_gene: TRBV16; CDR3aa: CASSQSAVSATNEKLFF; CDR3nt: TGTGCCAGCAGCCAATCGGCAGTTTCGGCAACTAATGAAAAACTGTTTTTT
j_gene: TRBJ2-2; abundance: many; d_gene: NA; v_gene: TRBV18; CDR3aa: CASSPAAGATGELFF; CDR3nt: TGTGCCAGCTCACCAGCCGCAGGGGCCACCGGGGAGCTGTTTTTT
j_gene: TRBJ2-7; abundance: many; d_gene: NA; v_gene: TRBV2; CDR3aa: CASSMTARNYEQYF; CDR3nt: TGTGCCAGCAGTATGACAGCCCGTAACTACGAGCAGTACTTC
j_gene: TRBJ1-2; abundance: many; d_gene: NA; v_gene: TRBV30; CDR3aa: CAWSEGLGYTF; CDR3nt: TGTGCCTGGAGTGAAGGTCTTGGCTACACCTTC
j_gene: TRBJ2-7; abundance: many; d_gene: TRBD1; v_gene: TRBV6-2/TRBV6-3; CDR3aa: CASSTLDRGPYEQYF; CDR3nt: TGTGCCAGCAGTACCCTGGACAGGGGTCCCTACGAGCAGTACTTC
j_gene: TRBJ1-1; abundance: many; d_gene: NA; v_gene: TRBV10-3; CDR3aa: CAITQEVNTEAFF; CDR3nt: TGTGCCATCACACAGGAGGTGAACACTGAAGCTTTCTTT
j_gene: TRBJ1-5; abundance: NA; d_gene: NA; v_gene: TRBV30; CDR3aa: CAWSRATPSNQPQHF; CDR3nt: TGTGCCTGGAGTAGGGCGACACCTAGCAATCAGCCCCAGCATTTT
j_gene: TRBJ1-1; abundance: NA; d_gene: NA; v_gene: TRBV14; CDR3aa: CASSQVGLGRITEAFF; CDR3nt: TGTGCCAGCAGCCAAGTGGGTTTGGGGAGGATCACTGAAGCTTTCTTT